One and the same sample provided the 6 T cell receptor beta chains below, sequenced in a study of blood T cell repertoires in COVID-19. TCRdb's copy holds only in-frame clones and misses some; the assay was immunoSEQ multiplex PCR. Among around 170,000 clones listed, approximately 84% were seen once. Sequencing was carried out using PBMCs or T cells enriched from blood (not recorded which). These receptors originate from a man aged 50-60 years who had recovered from COVID-19.

This chain links TRBV6-6 with TRBJ2-2; D unresolved. From germline, CDR1 is MNHNY and CDR2 SVGAGI (reference sequence). V was trimmed by 6 bases and J by 5 bases, leaving 7 bases between them. This CDR3 region has 12 residues. The CDR3 sequence: CASSVGTGELFF. The CDR3 region has the DNA TGTGCCAGCAGCGTCGGGACCGGGGAGCTGTTTTTT.

J is TRBJ1-2 and V is TRBV6-1; the D gene is possibly TRBD1 (5 bases). The CDR3 loop spans 15 amino acids. V was clipped by 0 bases and J by 2 bases, with 10 bases between them. Germline V CDR1 and CDR2: MNHNS, SASEGT. The CDR3 nucleotides are TGTGCCAGCAGTGAAGCGATGGGGCAGAACTATGGCTACACCTTC. This gives the protein CASSEAMGQNYGYTF.

Only a few counts were recorded for this clone. V gene TRBV18 combines with J gene TRBJ1-6; 9 positions agree with TRBD1. CDR3 length: 20 amino acids. The J segment lost 1 base and the V segment lost 2 bases, leaving 12 bases of the junction unmatched. Germline CDR1 KGHSH, CDR2 LQKENI. CDR3 nucleotide sequence: TGTGCCAGCTCACCATGGACGGGACAGGGTGGTGTGTCCTATAATTCACCCCTCCACTTT. It encodes CASSPWTGQGGVSYNSPLHF.

The chain carries TRBV7-9 and TRBJ2-7; possibly TRBD2 for D (5 bases). Germline values: CDR1 SEHNR, CDR2 FQNEAQ (reference sequence). The ends were cut back, 0 bases at V and 6 bases at J, with 18 bases in the middle. The CDR3 is 16 residues long. In DNA form, the CDR3 reads TGTGCCAGCAGCTTAGCGGGGAGTGAGCGAGTAGGCGAGCAGTACTTC. This encodes CASSLAGSERVGEQYF.

The chain uses TRBV5-5 and TRBJ2-7; D is unclear. The ends were cut back, 1 base at V and 3 bases at J, with 11 bases in the middle. The CDR3 consists of 14 residues. CDR1 and CDR2 from the germline V gene are SGHKS and YYEKEE (reference sequence). CDR3 nucleotides: TGTGCCAGCAGCTTGTTGCTAGGTAGCTACGAGCAGTACTTC. Translated, it gives CASSLLLGSYEQYF.

This clone was observed a handful of times. The V call is TRBV30, the J call TRBJ2-2, with TRBD1 identical over 7 bases. CDR3 size: 12 residues. Germline V lookup: CDR1 GTSNPN, CDR2 SVGIG (reference sequence). The V and J ends lost 5 bases and 7 bases, in that order; junction bases with no gene match: 4. This CDR3 is CAWRRDSGELFF. CDR3 DNA: TGTGCCTGGCGCCGGGACAGCGGGGAGCTGTTTTTT.